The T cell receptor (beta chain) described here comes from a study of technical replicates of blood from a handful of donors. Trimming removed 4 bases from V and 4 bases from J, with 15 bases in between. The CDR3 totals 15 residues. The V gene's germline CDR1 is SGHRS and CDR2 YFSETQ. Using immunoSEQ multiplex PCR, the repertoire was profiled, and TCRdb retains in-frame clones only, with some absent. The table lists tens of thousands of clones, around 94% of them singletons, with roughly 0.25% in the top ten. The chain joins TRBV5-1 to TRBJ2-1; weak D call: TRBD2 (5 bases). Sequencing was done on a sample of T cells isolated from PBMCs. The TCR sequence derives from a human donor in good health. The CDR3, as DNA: TGCGCCAGCAGCCCGGGGTTCGGGGAATACAATGAGCAGTTCTTC. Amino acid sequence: CASSPGFGEYNEQFF.